This passage covers 27 T cell receptor beta chains from one sample sequenced in a study of cytomegalovirus exposure and HLA in healthy donors. Amplification used 60 Vbeta primers and 13 Jbeta primers. Assay used: immunoSEQ multiplex PCR; TCRdb lists only in-frame clones, some missing. In the table there are 85,000 to 120,000 clones, roughly 80% of which are singletons. The sequencing sample was made of PBMCs. These receptors were taken from a male donor in good health and CMV-seropositive.

The J gene is TRBJ2-1, the V gene TRBV7-3, with a possible D match to TRBD2 (7 bases). The V and J ends lost 4 bases and 0 bases respectively, with 22 bases between them. This CDR3 spans 19 amino acids. Germline V gene lookup returns CDR1 SGHTA and CDR2 FQGTGA. The CDR3 DNA follows: TGTGCCAGCAGCTCCCTTAGGCGGGGGCAGCCGAGCTCCTACAATGAGCAGTTCTTC. Residues: CASSSLRRGQPSSYNEQFF.

In nucleotides, the CDR3 is TGTGCCAGCAGCTTCCTTATAGCGGGCCCCTCCTACGAGCAGTACTTC. This gives the protein CASSFLIAGPSYEQYF. The chain carries TRBV7-9 and TRBJ2-7, with 7 bases lining up with TRBD2. Trimming cost V 3 bases and J 0 bases; bases outside gene matches: 8. Germline V gene lookup returns CDR1 SEHNR and CDR2 FQNEAQ (reference sequence). The CDR3 covers 16 residues.

J is TRBJ2-1 and V is TRBV7-3, with D perhaps matching TRBD2 (6 bases). In germline, CDR1 is SGHTA, CDR2 FQGTGA. V was cut by 2 bases and J by 6 bases, with 11 bases left in between. This CDR3 spans 14 amino acids. The CDR3 region has the DNA TGTGCCAGCAGCTTAGCCGGGAGACGCAATGAGCAGTTCTTC. Translation: CASSLAGRRNEQFF.

This clone has only one observation. The DNA of the CDR3 is TGTGCCAGCAGAAACCAGCGGGGAGGCACAGATACGCAGTATTTT. This translates into CASRNQRGGTDTQYF. The chain employs TRBV25-1 and TRBJ2-3; 7 nucleotides agree with TRBD2. The CDR3 covers 15 residues. Germline V gene sequence: CDR1 MGHDK, CDR2 SYGVNS. V was clipped by 6 bases and J by 1 base; unmatched bases: 7.

This chain connects TRBV4-1 to TRBJ2-1, with 9 bases identical to TRBD2. With 1 base clipped from V and 3 bases from J, the junction kept 4 bases outside the gene matches. This CDR3 contains 16 residues. Germline V gene sequence: CDR1 MGHRA, CDR2 YSYEKL. The CDR3 loop reads CASSQGIAGVYNEQFF. In nucleotides, the CDR3 is TGCGCCAGCAGCCAAGGAATAGCGGGAGTCTACAATGAGCAGTTCTTC.

J is TRBJ1-2 and V is TRBV6-6; tentatively, D is TRBD1 (5 bases). The germline gives CDR1 MNHNY, CDR2 SVGAGI (reference sequence). V was cut by 3 bases and J by 3 bases, with 14 bases left in between. This CDR3 spans 15 amino acids. This chain's CDR3 is CASSYTQQVDYGYTF. CDR3 bases: TGTGCCAGCAGTTATACACAACAGGTGGACTATGGCTACACCTTC.

For this clone: A junction boundary mismatches the germline segment, possibly from a read error. V usage is TRBV7-9 and J usage is TRBJ1-4; no clear D. The CDR3 extends over 14 amino acids. Germline lookup yields CDR1 SEHNR and CDR2 FQNEAQ (reference sequence). CDR3 residues: CSSSLGESGEKLFF. The CDR3 nucleotides are TGTTCCAGCAGCTTAGGTGAGAGTGGTGAAAAACTGTTTTTT.

The chain employs TRBV18 and TRBJ1-1; a possible D gene is TRBD1 (6 bases). Trimming stripped 3 bases from V and 1 base from J, with 15 bases between. The CDR3 extends over 16 amino acids. Germline lookup yields CDR1 KGHSH and CDR2 LQKENI. The CDR3 DNA sequence: TGTGCCAGCTCACCCCCGGGACAAGCTCGGAACACTGAAGCTTTCTTT. Protein sequence: CASSPPGQARNTEAFF.

This clone was recorded a few times. This chain links TRBV27 with TRBJ2-7; 11 nucleotides agree with TRBD2. The junction had 5 bases not matched to a gene; V was cut back by 5 bases and J by 2 bases. CDR1 and CDR2 (germline): MNHEY, SMNVEV (reference sequence). The CDR3 extends over 15 amino acids. The CDR3 DNA is TGTGCCAGCAGTCCGGGGACTAGCGGTACCTACGAGCAGTACTTC. It translates to CASSPGTSGTYEQYF.

Comment on this clone: One end of the junction does not line up with germline, which may come from a read error. The chain recombines TRBV19 with TRBJ1-5, with D tentatively TRBD1 (5 bases). The CDR3 extends over 13 amino acids. Germline CDR1 and CDR2: LNHDA and SQIVND (reference sequence). CDR3 sequence (DNA): TGTGCCAGTAGCCCCAGGGACTCCCGAAGTCGGGATTTT. This gives the protein CASSPRDSRSRDF.

The chain has TRBV30 and TRBJ2-5; a weak D match, TRBD2 (7 bases). The CDR3 consists of 13 residues. V was cut by 3 bases and J by 4 bases, with 12 bases left in between. Germline lookup yields CDR1 GTSNPN and CDR2 SVGIG (reference sequence). Here the CDR3 reads CAWRQGGGETQYF. The CDR3 DNA sequence: TGTGCCTGGAGACAGGGAGGGGGAGAGACCCAGTACTTC.

The V gene is TRBV15, the J gene TRBJ2-5; 8 bases align to TRBD1. From germline, CDR1 is LNHNV and CDR2 YYDKDF (reference sequence). The V and J ends lost 5 bases and 4 bases, in that order; junction bases with no gene match: 3. This CDR3 is built from 13 residues. The CDR3: CATSFGQGETQYF. In DNA, the CDR3 is TGTGCCACCAGCTTCGGACAGGGAGAGACCCAGTACTTC.

In the case of this clone: Other DNA sequences in this sample translate to the same CDR3. The gene calls are TRBV7-3 and TRBJ2-1, with D possibly matching TRBD2 (5 bases). V was cut by 5 bases and J by 0 bases, with 11 bases left in between. The CDR3 extends over 15 amino acids. Germline V gives CDR1 SGHTA, CDR2 FQGTGA. CDR3 coding DNA: TGTGCCAGCAGCCCCAGCGGAAGCTCCTACAATGAGCAGTTCTTC. Its translation: CASSPSGSSYNEQFF.

V gene TRBV7-2 combines with J gene TRBJ2-5, with TRBD1 as a possible D gene (5 bases). Looked up from germline, CDR1 is SGHTA and CDR2 is FQGNSA. CDR3 length: 16 amino acids. V gave up 0 bases and J gave up 2 bases, with 13 bases separating them. The CDR3 coding sequence is TGTGCCAGCAGCTTAGCGCTGTCAAGGGGACAAGAGACCCAGTACTTC. Its translation: CASSLALSRGQETQYF.

V is TRBV10-3 and J is TRBJ2-1, with D possibly matching TRBD1 (6 bases). The CDR3 consists of 15 residues. Germline CDR1 ENHRY, CDR2 SYGVKD. Trimming took off 5 bases at V and 6 bases at J, with 17 bases between the two ends. Written as DNA, the CDR3 is TGTGCCATCAGTAACCCAGTAACAGGGAGCAATGAGCAGTTCTTC. It yields the protein CAISNPVTGSNEQFF.

The chain joins TRBV2 to TRBJ2-7, with D maybe TRBD2 (6 bases). Germline CDR1 SNHLY, CDR2 FYNNEI. The CDR3 spans 13 residues. V lost 8 bases to trimming and J lost 0 bases, with 11 bases between them. Here the CDR3 DNA reads TGTGCCAGCGGGAGGCCGAGCTCCTACGAGCAGTACTTC. It translates to CASGRPSSYEQYF.

The V call is TRBV11-2, the J call TRBJ2-1; 7 bases are a match to TRBD2. The junction had 5 bases not matched to a gene; V was cut back by 1 base and J by 5 bases. Germline V CDR1 and CDR2: SGHAT, FQNNGV. CDR3 length equals 15 residues. This CDR3 is CASSLGLAPNNEQFF. The DNA for the CDR3 is TGTGCCAGCAGCTTAGGACTAGCCCCAAACAATGAGCAGTTCTTC.

The chain combines TRBV9 with TRBJ2-7; possibly TRBD1 for D (7 bases). V lost 4 bases and J 5 bases, leaving 25 bases between the germline ends. The CDR3 length is 17 residues. The germline gives CDR1 SGDLS, CDR2 YYNGEE. CDR3 residues: CASSPPPGGTFPHEQYF. Written as DNA, the CDR3 is TGTGCCAGCAGCCCCCCCCCAGGGGGGACTTTCCCCCACGAGCAGTACTTC.

In this sample, this clone turned up once. The chain links TRBV28 to TRBJ1-5; D remains ambiguous. Trimming took 3 bases from V and 3 from J, leaving 15 bases between them. The CDR3 covers 16 residues. Looked up from germline, CDR1 is MDHEN and CDR2 is SYDVKM. The DNA of the CDR3 is TGTGCCAGCAGTTTTGGTCGTTGGCAAAACAATCAGCCCCAGCATTTT. Protein sequence: CASSFGRWQNNQPQHF.

This clone has just one count. The chain combines TRBV7-9 with TRBJ2-3; D perhaps matches TRBD2 (5 bases). CDR1 is SEHNR and CDR2 is FQNEAQ in the germline V gene (reference sequence). CDR3 size: 15 residues. Trimming stripped 5 bases from V and 4 bases from J, with 16 bases between. CDR3 nucleotide sequence: TGTGCCAGCAGCCCTATAGAGGGCCGCGCAGATACGCAGTATTTT. Translated, it gives CASSPIEGRADTQYF.

The sample holds a few counts of this clone. The CDR3 region is CASSRSSGSVNEQFF. CDR3 DNA: TGTGCCAGCAGCCGATCTAGCGGGAGCGTCAATGAGCAGTTCTTC. The chain combines TRBV27 with TRBJ2-1, with 10 bases aligning to TRBD2. The length of the CDR3 is 15 residues. Germline CDR1 MNHEY, CDR2 SMNVEV (reference sequence). The V and J ends lost 6 bases and 6 bases, in that order; junction bases with no gene match: 8.

The chain combines TRBV11-2 with TRBJ2-4, with D possibly being TRBD1 (5 bases). Looked up from germline, CDR1 is SGHAT and CDR2 is FQNNGV. The CDR3 consists of 16 residues. V shed 4 bases and J shed 0 bases, with 13 bases lying between them. CDR3 sequence reads: CASSSTVILAKNIQYF. CDR3 in DNA: TGTGCCAGCAGCTCGACAGTTATTCTAGCCAAAAACATTCAGTACTTC.

The chain joins TRBV11-2 to TRBJ1-1, with 7 bases identical to TRBD1. CDR1 is SGHAT and CDR2 is FQNNGV in the germline V gene. J was trimmed by 6 bases and V by 5 bases; bases with no gene match: 9. The CDR3 has 14 amino acids. For the CDR3, the DNA is TGTGCCAGCAGCACCCGGGACAGAAGGGCTGAAGCTTTCTTT. Translated: CASSTRDRRAEAFF.

The CDR3 nucleotides are TGTGCCAGCAGCGGACAGATTAGCAATCAGCCCCAGCATTTT. Translation gives CASSGQISNQPQHF. This chain uses TRBV28 with TRBJ1-5; maybe TRBD1 (6 bases). CDR1 is MDHEN and CDR2 is SYDVKM in the germline V gene. The CDR3 loop spans 14 amino acids. The V and J ends lost 6 bases and 0 bases respectively, with 9 bases between them.

This rearrangement joins TRBV7-2 to TRBJ1-5; a weak D match, TRBD1 (6 bases). V shed 5 bases and J shed 7 bases, with 12 bases lying between them. Per the germline V gene, CDR1 is SGHTA and CDR2 is FQGNSA. CDR3 length: 13 amino acids. The CDR3 DNA reads as TGTGCCAGCAGCGTACAGGGTGGCCAGCCCCAGCATTTT. As protein: CASSVQGGQPQHF.

This chain links TRBV7-3 with TRBJ2-1, with 10 bases that match TRBD2. The CDR3 is 15 residues long. J was trimmed by 6 bases and V by 2 bases; bases with no gene match: 4. The V gene's germline CDR1 is SGHTA and CDR2 FQGTGA. The CDR3 DNA is TGTGCCAGCAGCTTAGGAGCGGGAGGGCCCAATGAGCAGTTCTTC. Protein: CASSLGAGGPNEQFF.

The chain recombines TRBV7-2 with TRBJ2-3, with TRBD1 matching over 8 bases. Per the germline V gene, CDR1 is SGHTA and CDR2 is FQGNSA. This CDR3 region has 17 residues. Trimming took 1 base from V and 2 from J; bases not matched to a gene: 8. This CDR3 is CASSLVGGQANTDTQYF. CDR3 sequence (DNA): TGTGCCAGCAGCTTAGTAGGGGGACAGGCCAACACAGATACGCAGTATTTT.